Given below is one TCR beta chain in context. In germline, CDR1 is SGDLS, CDR2 YYNGEE. The CDR3 length is 13 residues. The ends were cut back, 1 base at V and 2 bases at J, with 5 bases in the middle. Per the original data handling: From reference gene primer amplification, estimates of nucleated cell counts were derived. Generated by immunoSEQ multiplex PCR, the TCRdb table keeps only in-frame clones and is missing some. V and J calls and clone size come straight from that table; D and trimming were deduced from the DNA. The table records about 120,000 clones, 86% of them present only once. This specimen belongs to a study of blood T cell repertoires in COVID-19. Study-level information: Donors in the United States, Italy and Spain gave samples during acute or convalescent COVID-19. From T cells, B-cell-depleted T cells, or PBMCs came the material, which was cDNA or gDNA.

The source of this sequence is a man aged 40-49 years with acute or convalescent COVID-19. Input material: peripheral blood. J is TRBJ2-3 and V is TRBV9; D call uncertain. The CDR3 protein is CASSVSLTDTQYF. The CDR3 DNA follows: TGTGCCAGCAGCGTATCACTCACAGATACGCAGTATTTT.